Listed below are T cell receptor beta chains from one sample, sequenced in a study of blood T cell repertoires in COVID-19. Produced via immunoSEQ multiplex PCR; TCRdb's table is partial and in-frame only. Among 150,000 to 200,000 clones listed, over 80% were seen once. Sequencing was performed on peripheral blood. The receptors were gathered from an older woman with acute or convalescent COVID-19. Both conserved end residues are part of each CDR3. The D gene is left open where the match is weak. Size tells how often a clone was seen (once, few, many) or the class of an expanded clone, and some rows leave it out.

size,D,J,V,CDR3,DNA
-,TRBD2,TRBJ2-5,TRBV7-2,CASSGVAGGPQETQYF,TGTGCCAGCAGCGGAGTAGCGGGGGGACCGCAAGAGACCCAGTACTTC
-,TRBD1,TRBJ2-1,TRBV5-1,CASSLARMTGTGIYNEQFF,TGCGCCAGCAGCTTGGCCAGGATGACCGGGACAGGGATCTACAATGAGCAGTTCTTC
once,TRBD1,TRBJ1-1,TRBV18,CASSPDRGTEAFF,TGTGCCAGCTCACCAGACAGGGGCACTGAAGCTTTCTTT
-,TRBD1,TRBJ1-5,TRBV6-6,CASRDRGYDNQPQHF,TGTGCCAGCCGGGACAGGGGATATGACAATCAGCCCCAGCATTTT
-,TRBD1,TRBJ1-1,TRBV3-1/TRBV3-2,CASSRGQLNTEAFF,TGTGCCAGCAGCCGGGGACAGTTGAACACTGAAGCTTTCTTT
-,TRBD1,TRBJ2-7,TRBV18,CASSLRTSGGAYEQYF,TGTGCCAGCTCCCTCCGCACGTCAGGGGGAGCCTACGAGCAGTACTTC
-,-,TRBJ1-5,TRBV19,CASSISAGNLNQPQHF,TGTGCCAGTAGTATATCGGCGGGGAACCTTAATCAGCCCCAGCATTTT
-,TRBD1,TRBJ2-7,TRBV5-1,CASSLGGTGPYEQYF,TGCGCCAGCAGCTTGGGGGGGACAGGACCCTACGAGCAGTACTTC
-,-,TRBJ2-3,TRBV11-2,CASSLEARGTDTQYF,TGTGCCAGCAGCTTAGAGGCCAGGGGCACAGATACGCAGTATTTT
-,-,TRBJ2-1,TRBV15,CATSTGGTLYNEQFF,TGTGCCACCAGCACAGGGGGGACCCTCTACAATGAGCAGTTCTTC
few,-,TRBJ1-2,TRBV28,CASSLTGRDYGYTF,TGTGCCAGCAGTTTAACGGGTCGCGACTATGGCTACACCTTC
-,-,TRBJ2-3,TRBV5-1,CASRTSSAGTDTQYF,TGCGCCAGCAGGACTAGTTCCGCTGGCACAGATACGCAGTATTTT
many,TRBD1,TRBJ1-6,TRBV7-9,CASSSWGQGDNSPLHF,TGTGCCAGCAGCTCCTGGGGGCAGGGGGATAATTCACCCCTCCACTTT
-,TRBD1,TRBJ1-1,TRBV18,CASSPPRTGRNTEAFF,TGTGCCAGCTCACCACCGCGGACAGGGAGGAACACTGAAGCTTTCTTT
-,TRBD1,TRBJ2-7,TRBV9,CASTPTGDSYEQYF,TGTGCCAGCACACCGACAGGGGACTCCTACGAGCAGTACTTC
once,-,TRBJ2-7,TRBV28,CASTLKGGWFYEQYF,TGTGCCAGCACCCTAAAAGGGGGTTGGTTCTACGAGCAGTACTTC
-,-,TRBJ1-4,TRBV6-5,CASRTVRPGNEKLFF,TGTGCCAGCCGGACAGTTCGGCCGGGTAATGAAAAACTGTTTTTT
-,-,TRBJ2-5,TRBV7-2,CASSGFRQSQETQYF,TGTGCCAGCAGCGGATTTCGACAGTCCCAAGAGACCCAGTACTTC
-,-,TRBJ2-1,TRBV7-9,CASSPAGNEQFF,TGTGCCAGCAGCCCGGCGGGGAATGAGCAGTTCTTC
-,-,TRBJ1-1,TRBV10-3,CAISESTRGGHTEAFF,TGTGCCATCAGTGAGTCGACTCGCGGGGGACACACTGAAGCTTTCTTT
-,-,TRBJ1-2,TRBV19,CASRFPGGGYTF,TGTGCCAGTAGATTCCCGGGGGGAGGCTACACCTTC
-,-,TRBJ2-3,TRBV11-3,CASSSVSYTQYF,TGTGCCAGCAGCTCTGTTTCGTATACGCAGTATTTT
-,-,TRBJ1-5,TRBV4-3,CASSQFQGNQPQHF,TGCGCCAGCAGCCAATTTCAGGGCAATCAGCCCCAGCATTTT
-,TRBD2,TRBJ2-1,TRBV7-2,CASSLPKLAGGANEQFF,TGTGCCAGCAGCTTACCTAAACTAGCGGGGGGGGCCAATGAGCAGTTCTTC
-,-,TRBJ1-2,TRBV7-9,CASSLSGVGYTF,TGTGCCAGCAGCCTATCAGGGGTCGGCTACACCTTC
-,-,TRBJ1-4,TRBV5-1,CASSLTGTATNEKLFF,TGCGCCAGCAGCTTAACAGGGACGGCAACTAATGAAAAACTGTTTTTT
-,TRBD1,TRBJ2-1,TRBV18,CASSPGQGSSYNEQFF,TGTGCCAGCTCACCTGGACAGGGGAGCTCCTACAATGAGCAGTTCTTC
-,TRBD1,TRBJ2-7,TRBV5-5,CASSYGTGVIEEQYF,TGTGCCAGCAGCTATGGGACAGGGGTCATTGAAGAGCAGTACTTC
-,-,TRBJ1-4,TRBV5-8,CASSSGQFPTNEKLFF,TGTGCCAGCTCCTCCGGACAGTTTCCAACTAATGAAAAACTGTTTTTT
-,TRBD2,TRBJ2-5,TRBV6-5,CAKGGLAAQETQYF,TGTGCCAAAGGTGGGCTAGCGGCCCAAGAGACCCAGTACTTC
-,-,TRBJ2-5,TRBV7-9,CASSTSWETQYF,TGTGCCAGCAGCACTAGCTGGGAGACCCAGTACTTC
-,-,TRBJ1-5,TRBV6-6,CASSYTGPQHF,TGTGCCAGCAGTTATACCGGTCCCCAGCATTTT
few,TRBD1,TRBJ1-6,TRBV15,CATSRGGQGRNSPLHF,TGTGCCACCAGCAGAGGGGGACAGGGAAGGAATTCACCCCTCCACTTT
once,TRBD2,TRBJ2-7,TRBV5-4,CASSLPSGAYEQYF,TGTGCCAGCAGCTTACCTAGCGGGGCCTACGAGCAGTACTTC
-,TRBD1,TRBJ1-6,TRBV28,CASSPGTGKVSYNSPLHF,TGTGCCAGCAGTCCTGGGACAGGGAAAGTGTCCTATAATTCACCCCTCCACTTT
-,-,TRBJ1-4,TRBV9,CASSLDFRGNEKLFF,TGTGCCAGCAGCCTAGACTTCAGGGGTAATGAAAAACTGTTTTTT
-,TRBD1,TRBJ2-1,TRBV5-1,CASSPETGSNEQFF,TGCGCCAGCAGCCCCGAGACAGGGAGCAATGAGCAGTTCTTC
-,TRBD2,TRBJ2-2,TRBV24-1,CATSLSGGAKTGELFF,TGTGCCACCAGCTTATCCGGGGGGGCTAAAACCGGGGAGCTGTTTTTT
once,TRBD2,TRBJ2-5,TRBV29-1,CSVLTSVETQYF,TGCAGCGTCTTAACTAGCGTAGAGACCCAGTACTTC
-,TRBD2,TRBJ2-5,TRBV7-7,CASSFTAGEETQYF,TGTGCTAGCAGCTTTACCGCGGGGGAAGAGACCCAGTACTTC
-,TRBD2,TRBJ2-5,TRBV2,CASSQPSGGQETQYF,TGTGCCAGCAGCCAGCCTAGCGGGGGGCAAGAGACCCAGTACTTC
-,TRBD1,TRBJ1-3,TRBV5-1,CASSPDRGGNTIYF,TGCGCCAGCAGCCCGGACAGGGGTGGAAACACCATATATTTT
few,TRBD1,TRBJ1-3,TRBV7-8,CASSLATGSSGNTIYF,TGTGCCAGCAGCTTAGCGACAGGGTCCTCTGGAAACACCATATATTTT
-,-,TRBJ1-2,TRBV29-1,CSVEVRSYGYTF,TGCAGCGTTGAAGTACGTAGCTATGGCTACACCTTC